This T cell receptor (beta chain) was sequenced in a study of post-analysis software for immune sequencing data. Whole-study results and caveats: With TRBV5-6, TRBV5-1 and TRBV20-1 included, about five TRBV segments were more frequent in patients than in controls. Compared against controls, patients with multiple sclerosis displayed significantly lower normalized Chao1 diversity.

The library was made from cDNA and included unique molecular identifiers. The yield from approximately 1 to 10 million T cells was 500,000 or so cDNA molecules in total. TCRdb re-analysed the PCR reads in MiXCR, keeping a single row per CDR3 protein. Of hundreds of thousands of distinct CDR3 sequences in the sample, 44% are singletons; the top ten hold under 2%. Details on this clonotype: The antigen is unknown.

Trimming cost V 3 bases and J 0 bases, with 12 bases left between them. Germline V gives CDR1 MNHEY, CDR2 SMNVEV (reference sequence). The CDR3 has 17 amino acids. The origin of this receptor is a girl aged 5 to 17 with multiple sclerosis. This sequence joins TRBV27 and TRBJ2-6; possible D gene TRBD1, 5 bases. The specimen was blood. CDR3 nucleotides: TGTGCCAGCAGTTTGGGGCAGTTTAGCTCTGGGGCCAACGTCCTGACTTTC. Translated, it gives CASSLGQFSSGANVLTF.